These 22 T cell receptor beta chains were sequenced from one sample in a study of T-cell reconstitution after alpha-beta-depleted transplantation in children. A library of TCRbeta sequences, prepared with unique molecular identifiers, was generated. Each CDR3 protein gets one entry after TCRdb re-called the PCR reads with MiXCR. The sample lists nearly 350,000 distinct CDR3 sequences, about a sixth seen once, with around 38% in the top ten. The sequencing used PBMCs, mostly from graft donor cells, collected 360 days after TCRalphabeta/CD19-depleted stem cell transplant. All receptors come from a male patient between 2 and 10 years old who had a stem cell transplant for acute lymphoblastic leukemia, so the T cells may come from the graft donor.

This chain links TRBV6-2 or TRBV6-3 with TRBJ2-1, with 9 positions matching TRBD1. There are 14 residues in the CDR3. Germline V gene data show CDR1 as MNHEY and CDR2 as SVGEGT. Losses at the gene ends were 9 bases for V and 7 bases for J; bases not matched to a gene: 10. The CDR3 loop reads CASSRDRELNEQFF. The CDR3 coding sequence is TGTGCCAGTAGCCGGGACAGGGAGCTGAATGAGCAGTTCTTC.

The chain recombines TRBV20-1 with TRBJ2-1, with 8 bases matching TRBD1. CDR1 and CDR2 (germline): DFQATT, SNEGSKA (reference sequence). The CDR3 is made up of 15 amino acids. The ends lost 6 bases at V and 8 bases at J; junction bases unmatched: 15. The CDR3 here is CSARIGQGLIDEQFF. CDR3 sequence (DNA): TGCAGTGCCCGCATCGGACAGGGCCTTATCGATGAGCAGTTCTTC.

This clonotype was seen a handful of times. This chain uses TRBV11-2 with TRBJ1-4; the D gene is possibly TRBD1 (5 bases). The CDR3 runs 15 residues. Germline V CDR1 and CDR2: SGHAT, FQNNGV. V dropped 5 bases and J dropped 8 bases, with 18 bases sitting between them. CDR3: CASSGPRAKREKLFF. DNA for the CDR3: TGTGCCAGCAGCGGACCCAGGGCAAAACGGGAAAAACTGTTTTTT.

Only a few counts were recorded for this clonotype. The chain carries TRBV25-1 and TRBJ2-2, with TRBD1 matching over 9 bases. J was trimmed by 3 bases and V by 6 bases; bases with no gene match: 17. Germline CDR1 MGHDK, CDR2 SYGVNS. The CDR3 consists of 19 residues. The CDR3 DNA follows: TGTGCCAGCAGAGTCTCGTACAGGGGGCCGGGAGAGGACACCGGGGAGCTGTTTTTT. Its translation is CASRVSYRGPGEDTGELFF.

This rearrangement joins TRBV12-3 or TRBV12-4 to TRBJ2-1; 8 nucleotides match TRBD2. This CDR3 is 13 amino acids long. V trimming: 5 bases; J trimming: 15 bases; junction bases outside the gene matches: 12. The CDR3 nucleotides read TGTGCCAGCAGTGCAGACACCGGGACTAGACCGTTCTTC. The encoded protein is CASSADTGTRPFF.

The chain joins TRBV4-1 to TRBJ1-4, with 8 nucleotides matching TRBD1. With 4 bases clipped from V and 4 bases from J, the junction kept 8 bases outside the gene matches. The CDR3 runs to 16 residues. In germline, CDR1 is MGHRA, CDR2 YSYEKL. DNA for the CDR3: TGCGCCAGCAGCCTCCGGACAGGGCCCTTTAATGAAAAACTGTTTTTT. Protein product: CASSLRTGPFNEKLFF.

This clonotype showed up many times. J is TRBJ2-1 and V is TRBV5-1; D call uncertain. The CDR3 length is 14 residues. In germline, CDR1 is SGHRS, CDR2 YFSETQ. The V end lost 0 bases, the J end lost 10 bases, and 14 bases lay between the germline ends. CDR3 region: CASSLAGAANEQFF. The CDR3 nucleotides are TGCGCCAGCAGCTTGGCCGGTGCTGCCAACGAGCAGTTCTTC.

The sample holds many counts of this clonotype. CDR3 region: CAIAQLAYEQYF. CDR3 DNA sequence: TGTGCCATCGCACAGTTAGCCTACGAGCAGTACTTC. V is TRBV10-3 and J is TRBJ2-7, with D hard to call. Trimming left V 8 bases short and J 2 bases short, with 10 bases between. There are 12 residues in the CDR3. The germline CDR1 and CDR2 sequences are ENHRY and SYGVKD.

The chain has TRBV18 and TRBJ2-1, with D possibly TRBD2 on 6 matching bases. CDR1 and CDR2 (germline): KGHSH, LQKENI. V shed 3 bases and J shed 7 bases, with 22 bases lying between them. The CDR3 spans 17 residues. The CDR3 DNA sequence: TGTGCCAGCTCACCGTCGGTGGCGGGCCGGAGGGTGAATGAGCAGTTCTTC. This codes for CASSPSVAGRRVNEQFF.

V and J are TRBV20-1 and TRBJ2-2, with 7 nucleotides matching TRBD1. With 3 bases clipped from V and 0 bases from J, the junction kept 10 bases outside the gene matches. CDR1 and CDR2 (germline): DFQATT, SNEGSKA (reference sequence). There are 17 residues in the CDR3. The CDR3 is CSASPPRGTANTGELFF. The CDR3 bases are TGCAGTGCTAGCCCCCCGAGGGGGACAGCGAACACCGGGGAGCTGTTTTTT.

This clonotype has a handful of counts. The CDR3 nucleotides read TGCGCCAGCAGCTTGGCTCTCGAAGCAGATACGCAGTATTTT. This encodes CASSLALEADTQYF. J is TRBJ2-3 and V is TRBV5-1, with no clear D. V lost 0 bases, J lost 4 bases, and 9 bases lay in between. Germline CDR1 and CDR2: SGHRS and YFSETQ. This CDR3 region has 14 residues.

V gene TRBV12-3 or TRBV12-4 combines with J gene TRBJ1-5, with 9 nucleotides matching TRBD1. The length of the CDR3 is 15 residues. The junction had 4 bases not matched to a gene; V was cut back by 6 bases and J by 1 base. The CDR3 sequence: CASRSGQGSNQPQHF. The CDR3 DNA follows: TGTGCCAGCAGAAGCGGACAGGGGAGCAATCAGCCCCAGCATTTT.

V and J are TRBV10-3 and TRBJ2-7; 7 bases are a match to TRBD2. J was trimmed by 0 bases and V by 8 bases; bases with no gene match: 7. The CDR3 is 14 amino acids. From germline, CDR1 is ENHRY and CDR2 SYGVKD. The CDR3 loop reads CAISALADSYEQYF. The CDR3 DNA sequence: TGTGCCATCTCGGCCCTAGCGGACTCCTACGAGCAGTACTTC.

The chain carries TRBV20-1 and TRBJ2-7, with D maybe TRBD2 (5 bases). The CDR3 is 13 residues long. The V end was cut by 7 bases, the J end by 3 bases, with 16 bases between. Germline loops: CDR1 DFQATT, CDR2 SNEGSKA (reference sequence). The chain's CDR3 is CSGFRDLNYEQYF. DNA for the CDR3: TGCAGTGGTTTCCGGGATTTAAACTACGAGCAGTACTTC.

This clonotype was recorded many times. The J gene is TRBJ2-7, the V gene TRBV4-3; D ambiguous. V lost 4 bases and J 3 bases, leaving 10 bases between the germline ends. The CDR3 is made up of 13 amino acids. Germline V gene lookup returns CDR1 LGHNA and CDR2 YSLEER. The CDR3 sequence: CASSRSDGYEQYF. The CDR3 DNA sequence: TGCGCCAGCAGCCGAAGCGATGGCTACGAGCAGTACTTC.

In its sample, this clonotype was seen many times. The rearrangement joins TRBV9 to TRBJ2-2; D perhaps matches TRBD1 (6 bases). The CDR3 sequence is 16 residues long. CDR1 and CDR2 (germline): SGDLS, YYNGEE. V gave up 0 bases and J gave up 0 bases, with 9 bases separating them. The CDR3 DNA is TGTGCCAGCAGCGTAGGAGGGGGACCGAACACCGGGGAGCTGTTTTTT. It is translated as CASSVGGGPNTGELFF.

The rearrangement links TRBV12-3 or TRBV12-4 to TRBJ2-7; D gene ambiguous. This CDR3 is built from 13 residues. Trimming cost V 3 bases and J 1 base, with 7 bases left between them. CDR3 protein: CASSFDWSYEQYF. The CDR3 DNA reads as TGTGCCAGCAGTTTTGATTGGTCCTACGAGCAGTACTTC.

The table lists this clonotype with many counts. This chain links TRBV12-3 or TRBV12-4 with TRBJ2-1, with TRBD2 identical over 11 bases. The CDR3 is 16 amino acids. The J segment lost 1 base and the V segment lost 5 bases, leaving 4 bases of the junction unmatched. CDR3 in amino acids: CASSPGTSGSYNEQFF. CDR3 in DNA: TGTGCCAGCAGTCCGGGGACTAGCGGATCCTACAATGAGCAGTTCTTC.

The chain joins TRBV19 to TRBJ2-5, with 8 bases aligning to TRBD2. The junction had 1 base not matched to a gene; V was cut back by 3 bases and J by 1 base. The CDR3 has 14 amino acids. Germline lookup yields CDR1 LNHDA and CDR2 SQIVND (reference sequence). The DNA for the CDR3 is TGTGCCAGTAGTATCGGGGGGGCCCAAGAGACCCAGTACTTC. This sequence encodes CASSIGGAQETQYF.

The table lists this clonotype with a few counts. J is TRBJ2-5 and V is TRBV3-1; D gene ambiguous. V lost 2 bases, J lost 2 bases, and 9 bases lay in between. The germline CDR1 and CDR2 sequences are LGHDT and YNNKEL (reference sequence). This CDR3 is 14 amino acids long. In DNA form, the CDR3 reads TGTGCCAGCAGCCAATCCGCCACACAAGAGACCCAGTACTTC. Translating it yields CASSQSATQETQYF.

There are many counts of this clonotype. J is TRBJ1-1 and V is TRBV12-3 or TRBV12-4; no definite D call. V was trimmed by 6 bases and J by 5 bases, leaving 13 bases between them. The CDR3 spans 13 residues. Written as DNA, the CDR3 is TGTGCCAGCAGGGTCCTCATCTATACTGAAGCTTTCTTT. Its translation: CASRVLIYTEAFF.

V gene TRBV30 combines with J gene TRBJ2-1; D is unresolved. Looked up from germline, CDR1 is GTSNPN and CDR2 is SVGIG (reference sequence). The CDR3 spans 15 residues. V was shortened by 0 bases and J by 0 bases, with 9 bases between the two germline ends. The CDR3 DNA sequence: TGTGCCTGGAGTGTTGGGCATTCCTCCTACAATGAGCAGTTCTTC. It translates to CAWSVGHSSYNEQFF.